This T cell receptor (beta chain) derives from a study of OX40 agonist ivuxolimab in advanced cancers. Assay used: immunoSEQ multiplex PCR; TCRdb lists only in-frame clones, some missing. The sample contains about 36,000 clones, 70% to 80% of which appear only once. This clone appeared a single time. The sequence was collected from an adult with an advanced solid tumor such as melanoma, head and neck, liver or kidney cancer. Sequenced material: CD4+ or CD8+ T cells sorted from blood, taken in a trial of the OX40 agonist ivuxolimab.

The CDR3 bases are TGTGCCAGCAGGGTCCGAGGGGGCAATCAGCCCCAGCATTTT. This gives the protein CASRVRGGNQPQHF. This chain uses TRBV28 with TRBJ1-5; D may be TRBD1 (5 bases). Trimming left V 6 bases short and J 2 bases short, with 11 bases between. The CDR3 sequence is 14 residues long. CDR1 is MDHEN, CDR2 SYDVKM, per germline.